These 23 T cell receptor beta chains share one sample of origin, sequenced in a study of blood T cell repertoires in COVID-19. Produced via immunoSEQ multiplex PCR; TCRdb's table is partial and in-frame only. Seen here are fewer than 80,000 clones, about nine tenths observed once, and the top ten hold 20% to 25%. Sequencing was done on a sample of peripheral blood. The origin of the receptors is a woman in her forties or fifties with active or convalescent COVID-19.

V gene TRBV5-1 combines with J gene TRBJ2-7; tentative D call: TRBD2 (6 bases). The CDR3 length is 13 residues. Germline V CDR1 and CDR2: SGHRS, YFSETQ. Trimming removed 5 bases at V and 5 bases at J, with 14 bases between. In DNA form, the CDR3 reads TGCGCCAGCAGTGCGGGAACATATGACGAGCAGTACTTC. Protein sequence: CASSAGTYDEQYF.

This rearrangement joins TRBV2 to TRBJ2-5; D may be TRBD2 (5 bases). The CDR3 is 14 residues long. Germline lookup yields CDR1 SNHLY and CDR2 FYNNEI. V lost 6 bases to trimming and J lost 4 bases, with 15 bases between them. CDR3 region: CASRFGVRVETQYF. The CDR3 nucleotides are TGTGCCAGCAGGTTCGGGGTCCGGGTAGAGACCCAGTACTTC.

The CDR3 sequence: CASSMLRPYNEQFF. The CDR3 DNA reads TGTGCCAGTAGTATGTTGCGTCCCTACAATGAGCAGTTCTTC. This chain uses TRBV19 with TRBJ2-1; D unresolved. The CDR3 sequence is 14 residues long. Germline V gives CDR1 LNHDA, CDR2 SQIVND (reference sequence). V shed 3 bases and J shed 2 bases, with 8 bases lying between them.

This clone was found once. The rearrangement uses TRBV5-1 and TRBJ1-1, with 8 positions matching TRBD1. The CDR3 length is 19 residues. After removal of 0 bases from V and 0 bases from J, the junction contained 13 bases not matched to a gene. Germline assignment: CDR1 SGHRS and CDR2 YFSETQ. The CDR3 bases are TGCGCCAGCAGCTTGGAGTATGGACAGGGAAGGGACATGAACACTGAAGCTTTCTTT. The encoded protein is CASSLEYGQGRDMNTEAFF.

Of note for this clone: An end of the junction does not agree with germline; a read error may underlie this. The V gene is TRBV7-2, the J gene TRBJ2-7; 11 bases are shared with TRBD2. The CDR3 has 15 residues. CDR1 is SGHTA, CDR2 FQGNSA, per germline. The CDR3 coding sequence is TGTGCCAGCCGCTTCCCAACTAGCGGGAGAGACGAGCAGTACTTC. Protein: CASRFPTSGRDEQYF.

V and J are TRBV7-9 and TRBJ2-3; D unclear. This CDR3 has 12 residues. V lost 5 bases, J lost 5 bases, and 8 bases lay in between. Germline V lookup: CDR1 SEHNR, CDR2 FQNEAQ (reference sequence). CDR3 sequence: CASSLRRDTQYF. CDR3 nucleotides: TGTGCCAGCAGCCTAAGAAGAGATACGCAGTATTTT. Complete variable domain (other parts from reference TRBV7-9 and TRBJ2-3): DTGVSQNPRHKITKRGQNVTFRCDPISEHNRLYWYRQTLGQGPEFLTYFQNEAQLEKSRLLSDRFSAERPKGSFSTLEIQRTEQGDSAMYLCASSLRRDTQYFGPGTRLTVL.

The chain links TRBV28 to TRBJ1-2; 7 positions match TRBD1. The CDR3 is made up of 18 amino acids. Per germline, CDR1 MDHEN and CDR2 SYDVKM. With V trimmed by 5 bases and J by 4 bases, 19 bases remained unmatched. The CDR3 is CASSPANLPGQKLYGYTF. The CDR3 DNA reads TGTGCCAGCAGTCCAGCTAACCTCCCGGGACAGAAACTCTATGGCTACACCTTC.

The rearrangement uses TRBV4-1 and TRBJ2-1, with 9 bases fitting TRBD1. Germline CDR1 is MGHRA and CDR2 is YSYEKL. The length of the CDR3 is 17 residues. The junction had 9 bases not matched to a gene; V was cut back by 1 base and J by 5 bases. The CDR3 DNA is TGCGCCAGCAGCCAAGTACGAGGGACAGGGAATAACAATGAGCAGTTCTTC. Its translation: CASSQVRGTGNNNEQFF.

The CDR3 sequence is CASSTTGGTFSYEQYF. CDR3 nucleotide sequence: TGTGCCAGCAGCACAACAGGGGGGACGTTCTCCTACGAGCAGTACTTC. The chain carries TRBV5-6 and TRBJ2-7; 8 bases fit TRBD1. The V and J ends lost 4 bases and 0 bases, in that order; junction bases with no gene match: 9. The CDR3 extends over 16 amino acids. The germline gives CDR1 SGHDT, CDR2 YYEEEE.

The CDR3 sequence: CASSLGTSGHNEQFF. The CDR3 DNA sequence: TGTGCCAGCAGCCTCGGGACTAGCGGACACAATGAGCAGTTCTTC. V is TRBV3-1 (or the pseudogene TRBV3-2) and J is TRBJ2-1; 11 nucleotides align to TRBD2. Germline V gives CDR1 LGHDT, CDR2 YNNKEL (reference sequence). V shed 4 bases and J 5 bases; nucleotides not matched to a gene: 4. The CDR3 sequence is 15 residues long.

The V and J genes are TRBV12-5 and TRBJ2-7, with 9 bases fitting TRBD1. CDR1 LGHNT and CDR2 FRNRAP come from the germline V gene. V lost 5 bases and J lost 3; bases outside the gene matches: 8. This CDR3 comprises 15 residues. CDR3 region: CASGTGQGLGYEQYF. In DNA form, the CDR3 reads TGTGCTAGTGGTACGGGACAGGGACTGGGCTACGAGCAGTACTTC.

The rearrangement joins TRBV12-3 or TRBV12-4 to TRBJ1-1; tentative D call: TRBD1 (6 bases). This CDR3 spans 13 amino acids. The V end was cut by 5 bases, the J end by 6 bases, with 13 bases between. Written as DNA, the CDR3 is TGTGCCAGCAGTATCGGGGGGGCGGCTGAAGCTTTCTTT. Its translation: CASSIGGAAEAFF.

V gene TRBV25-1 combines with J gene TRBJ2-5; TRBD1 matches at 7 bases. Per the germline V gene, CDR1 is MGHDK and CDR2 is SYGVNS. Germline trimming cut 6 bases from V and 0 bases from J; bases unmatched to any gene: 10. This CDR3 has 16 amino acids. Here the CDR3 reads CASRTVDRVYQETQYF. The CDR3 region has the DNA TGTGCCAGCAGGACGGTTGACAGGGTCTACCAAGAGACCCAGTACTTC.

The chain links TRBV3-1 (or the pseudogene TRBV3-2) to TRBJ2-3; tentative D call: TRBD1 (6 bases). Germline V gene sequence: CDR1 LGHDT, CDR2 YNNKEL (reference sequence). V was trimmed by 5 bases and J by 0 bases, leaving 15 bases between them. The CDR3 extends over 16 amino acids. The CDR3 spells CASSSPGTISTDTQYF. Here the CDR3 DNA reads TGTGCCAGCAGCTCACCCGGGACAATAAGCACAGATACGCAGTATTTT.

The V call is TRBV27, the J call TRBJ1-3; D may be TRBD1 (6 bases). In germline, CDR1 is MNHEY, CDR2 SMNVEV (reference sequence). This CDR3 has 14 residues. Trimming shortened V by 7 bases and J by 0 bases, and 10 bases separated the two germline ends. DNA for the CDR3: TGTGCCAGCAAGGACAGATCCTCTGGAAACACCATATATTTT. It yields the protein CASKDRSSGNTIYF.

The CDR3 DNA sequence: TGTGCCAGTAAGACAGGGTATGGCTACACCTTC. It yields the protein CASKTGYGYTF. The chain recombines TRBV2 with TRBJ1-2; TRBD1 agrees at 7 bases. This CDR3 has 11 amino acids. Trimming at V came to 9 bases and at J to 5 bases, leaving 3 bases not matched to a gene. In germline, CDR1 is SNHLY, CDR2 FYNNEI.

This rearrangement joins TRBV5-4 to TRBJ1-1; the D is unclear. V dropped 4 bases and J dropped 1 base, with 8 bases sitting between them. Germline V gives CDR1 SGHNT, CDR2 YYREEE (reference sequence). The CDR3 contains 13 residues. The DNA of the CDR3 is TGTGCCAGCAGCCGACAAGAGAACACTGAAGCTTTCTTT. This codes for CASSRQENTEAFF. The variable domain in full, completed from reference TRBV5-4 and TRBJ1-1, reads ETGVTQSPTHLIKTRGQQVTLRCSSQSGHNTVSWYQQALGQGPQFIFQYYREEENGRGNFPPRFSGLQFPNYSSELNVNALELDDSALYLCASSRQENTEAFFGQGTRLTVV.

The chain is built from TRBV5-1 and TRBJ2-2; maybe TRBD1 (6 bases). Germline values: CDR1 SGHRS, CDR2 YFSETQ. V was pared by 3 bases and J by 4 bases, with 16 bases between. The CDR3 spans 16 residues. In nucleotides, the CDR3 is TGCGCCAGCAGCTCGGGGAGCAGGGGAAGCACCGGGGAGCTGTTTTTT. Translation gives CASSSGSRGSTGELFF.

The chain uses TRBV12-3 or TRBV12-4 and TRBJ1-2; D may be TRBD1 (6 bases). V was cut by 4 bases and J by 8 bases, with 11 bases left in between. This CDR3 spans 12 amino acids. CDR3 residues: CASSWPGDGYTF. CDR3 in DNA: TGTGCCAGCAGTTGGCCAGGGGACGGCTACACCTTC.

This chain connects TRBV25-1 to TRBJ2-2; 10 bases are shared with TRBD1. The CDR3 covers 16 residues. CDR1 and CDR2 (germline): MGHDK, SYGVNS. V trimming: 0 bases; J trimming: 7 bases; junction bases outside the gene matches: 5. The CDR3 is CASSEYGTGENGELFF. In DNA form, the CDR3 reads TGTGCCAGCAGTGAATACGGGACAGGGGAAAACGGGGAGCTGTTTTTT. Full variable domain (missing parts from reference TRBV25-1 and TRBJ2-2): EADIYQTPRYLVIGTGKKITLECSQTMGHDKMYWYQQDPGMELHLIHYSYGVNSTEKGDLSSESTVSRIRTEHFPLTLESARPSHTSQYLCASSEYGTGENGELFFGEGSRLTVL.

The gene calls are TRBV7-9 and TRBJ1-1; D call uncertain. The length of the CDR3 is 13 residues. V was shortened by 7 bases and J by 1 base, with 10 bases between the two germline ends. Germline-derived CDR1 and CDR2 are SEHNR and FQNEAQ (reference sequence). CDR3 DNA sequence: TGTGCCAGCAAAAAAGAGGAGAACACTGAAGCTTTCTTT. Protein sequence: CASKKEENTEAFF.

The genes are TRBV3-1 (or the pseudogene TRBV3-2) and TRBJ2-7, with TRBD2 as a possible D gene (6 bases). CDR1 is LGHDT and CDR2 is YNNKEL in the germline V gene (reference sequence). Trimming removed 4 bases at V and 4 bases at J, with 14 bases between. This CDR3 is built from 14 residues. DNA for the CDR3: TGTGCCAGCAGCCGAGGGACTGTCCCATACGAGCAGTACTTC. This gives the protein CASSRGTVPYEQYF.

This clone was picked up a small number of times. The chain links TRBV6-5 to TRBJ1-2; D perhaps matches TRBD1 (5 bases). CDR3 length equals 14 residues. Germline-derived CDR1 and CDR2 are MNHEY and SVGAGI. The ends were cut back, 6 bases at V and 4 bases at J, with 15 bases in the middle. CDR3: CASRRGEGIYGYTF. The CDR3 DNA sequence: TGTGCCAGCAGGCGAGGGGAGGGTATCTATGGCTACACCTTC.